This paragraph covers one T cell receptor (beta chain) sequence. Its antigen has not been determined. No base qualities exist here, and no much larger clone lies one base off it. The sample's time point, from its label and the paper: around 29 days on oral tofacitinib. The intended sense of this specimen's treatment or condition label: oral pan-JAK inhibitor, 5-10 mg twice daily. Lesional scalp punch biopsies and peripheral blood were collected from alopecia areata patients. After PBMCs were isolated by density centrifugation and stained for CD3, CD4 and CD8, a FACSAria was used to sort CD4+ and CD8+ T cells. Libraries were constructed by the immunoSEQ multiplex PCR assay. RNA was extracted from all samples and reverse transcribed into cDNA, which served as template for TCR sequencing. First-strand cDNA was synthesized using SuperScript III with a 2:1 mix of oligo-dT and random hexamers. A synthetic immune receptor repertoire was used to measure amplification bias, and any remaining bias was corrected computationally. On the study's bioinformatics: After raw reads were preprocessed to remove errors, the CDR3 was defined following IMGT conventions as running from the conserved cysteine to phenylalanine. Clonality was computed as 1 minus the Shannon entropy, with the entropy normalized by log2 of the number of productive unique TCRs. CD4 or CD8 identity of scalp clones was inferred by cross-referencing scalp TCRbeta sequences with sorted blood CD4 and CD8 repertoires. TCRdb re-hosts the immuneACCESS table, in-frame sequences only. Its copies lack some clones; in the studies checked, an unresolved V gene accounts for under half of them, and the cause for the rest is not known. The V and J calls and clone size are taken from that table; D and trimming were inferred from the DNA. The sample table shows around 150,000 clones, and just over 65% are seen once. Clones ranked in the top ten supply 0.9% to 1% of the sample.

The sample belongs to a study of CD8+ T cells in alopecia areata (dated by TCRdb to 2016 to 2019). Some background on the complete study: The treated patients took part in an open-label pilot trial in which moderate-to-severe alopecia areata was treated with oral tofacitinib at 5 to 10 mg twice daily. Tofacitinib was given for 6 to 18 months, followed by 6 months of follow-up off drug to assess delayed response and recurrence. Scalp clonality was compared among normal scalp (n=4), patchy alopecia areata scalp (n=8), and alopecia totalis/universalis scalp (n=8). To study T cell clonal expansion in alopecia areata, the researchers applied high-throughput TCRbeta sequencing to both the C3H/HeJ mouse model and human patients. Disease severity in treated patients was measured with the SALT score, which quantifies the percentage of affected scalp surface area. Scalp tissue and sorted CD4+ and CD8+ peripheral blood T cells from patchy and totalis/universalis alopecia areata patients and from healthy controls were covered by human TCRbeta sequencing. TCRbeta CDR3 regions were amplified by immunoSEQ multiplex PCR using 35 Vbeta forward and 13 Jbeta reverse primers. RNA was extracted with the PAXgene miRNA kit for fixed scalp, the miRNeasy kit for PBMCs, and the RNeasy kit for mouse skin. Biopsies were taken from tofacitinib-treated patients at baseline and again at 4 and 24 weeks into treatment, and several of those patients also had a later scalp biopsy.

V and J lose 6 bases and 1 base, and a span of 12 bases separates them. In the germline V gene, CDR1 corresponds to SQVTM and CDR2 to ANQGSEA. Including the terminal cysteine and phenylalanine, the CDR3 comprises 13 residues. This entry keeps only the CDR3 DNA: 39 bases, framed from base 1. Study-wide findings and limitations: Compared with normal scalp, lesional scalp, particularly in alopecia totalis/universalis, had higher clonality and more expanded CD8+ clones, which suggests antigenic drive. Many expanded lesional clones persisted in scalp and blood during tofacitinib treatment, which may partly explain relapse after stopping treatment. With tofacitinib, both scalp clonality and the number of expanded CD8+ clones among the top 100 scalp clones went down significantly. Because the treated cohort was small and had only one nonresponder, larger studies are needed to examine links between baseline CD8+ expansion and response. Unlike mouse skin, where gammadelta T cells dominate, normal human skin contains resident alphabeta T cells that get sequenced too, which complicates analysis of the scalp TCR repertoire. Compared with mice, TCR sequences shared between patients were less clear, possibly partly because of HLA diversity across the patient population.

The sequencing used CD4+ T cells sorted from blood, collected at week 4, from a patient treated with tofacitinib. The TCR originated in a human donor with alopecia areata. The chain is assembled from TRBV29-1 and TRBJ2-5, with TRBD1 as a weak D call on 5 bases. CDR3 reads: CSVPWGSQETQYF. The DNA sequence is as follows: TGCAGCGTACCCTGGGGCAGCCAAGAGACCCAGTACTTC.